The clone carrying this T cell receptor (beta chain) was detected a few times. The data stem from a study of cytomegalovirus exposure and HLA in healthy donors. V lost 4 bases and J lost 5; bases outside the gene matches: 13. Looked up from germline, CDR1 is SGDLS and CDR2 is YYNGEE. The CDR3 runs 16 residues. The study ran its PCR with 60 Vbeta and 13 Jbeta primers. Only in-frame clones appear in the TCRdb table, and some are missing; sequencing was by immunoSEQ multiplex PCR. The table lists about 200,000 clones, roughly 80% of them singletons, with about 3% in the top ten. The chain couples TRBV9 to TRBJ2-5; 8 bases are a match to TRBD2. Input material: PBMCs. The clonotype was recovered from a man aged 25-45 years in good health and CMV-seronegative. Written as DNA, the CDR3 is TGTGCCAGCAGCCCGAGACCAATAGCGGGGCGGGAGACCCAGTACTTC. It yields the protein CASSPRPIAGRETQYF.